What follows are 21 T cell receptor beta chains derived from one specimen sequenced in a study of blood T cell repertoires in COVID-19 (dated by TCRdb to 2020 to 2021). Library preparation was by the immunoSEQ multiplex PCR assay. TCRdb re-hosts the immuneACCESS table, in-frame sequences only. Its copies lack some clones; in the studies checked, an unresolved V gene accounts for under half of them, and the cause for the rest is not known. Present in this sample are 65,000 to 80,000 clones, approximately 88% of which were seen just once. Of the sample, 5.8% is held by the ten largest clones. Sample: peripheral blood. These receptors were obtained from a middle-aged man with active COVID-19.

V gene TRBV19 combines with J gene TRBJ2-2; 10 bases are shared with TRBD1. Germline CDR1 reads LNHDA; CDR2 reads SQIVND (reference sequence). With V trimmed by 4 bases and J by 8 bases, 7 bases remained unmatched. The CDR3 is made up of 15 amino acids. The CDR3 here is CASSTRQGAAGELFF. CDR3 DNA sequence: TGTGCCAGTAGTACAAGACAGGGGGCAGCGGGGGAGCTGTTTTTT.

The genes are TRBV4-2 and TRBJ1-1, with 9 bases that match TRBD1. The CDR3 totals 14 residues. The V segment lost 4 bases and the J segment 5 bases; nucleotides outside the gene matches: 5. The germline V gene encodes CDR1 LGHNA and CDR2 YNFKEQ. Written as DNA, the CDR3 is TGTGCCAGCAGCCTGCGGACAGGGGCGACTGAAGCTTTCTTT. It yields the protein CASSLRTGATEAFF.

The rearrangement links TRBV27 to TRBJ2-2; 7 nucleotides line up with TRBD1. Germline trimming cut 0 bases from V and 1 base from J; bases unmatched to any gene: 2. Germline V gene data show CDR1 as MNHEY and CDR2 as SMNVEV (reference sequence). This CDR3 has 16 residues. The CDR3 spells CASSLSDRVNTGELFF. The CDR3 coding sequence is TGTGCCAGCAGTTTATCAGACAGGGTGAACACCGGGGAGCTGTTTTTT.

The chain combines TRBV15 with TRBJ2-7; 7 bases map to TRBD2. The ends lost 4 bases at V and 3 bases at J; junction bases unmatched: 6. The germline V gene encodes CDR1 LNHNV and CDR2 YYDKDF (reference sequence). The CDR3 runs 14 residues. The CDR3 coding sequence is TGTGCCACCAGCATGGGGGGGGTGGACTACGAGCAGTACTTC. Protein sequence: CATSMGGVDYEQYF.

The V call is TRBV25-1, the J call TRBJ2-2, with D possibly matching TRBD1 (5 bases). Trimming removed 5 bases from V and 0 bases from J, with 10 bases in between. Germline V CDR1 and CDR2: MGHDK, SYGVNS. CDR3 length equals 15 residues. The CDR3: CASSREGANTGELFF. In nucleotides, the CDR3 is TGTGCCAGCAGTAGAGAAGGGGCGAACACCGGGGAGCTGTTTTTT.

The CDR3 nucleotides read TGCTCGGGGGGGCAGAACACTGAAGCTTTCTTT. This encodes CSGGQNTEAFF. The chain carries TRBV29-1 and TRBJ1-1; possible D gene TRBD1, 6 bases. Germline values: CDR1 SQVTM, CDR2 ANQGSEA. This CDR3 spans 11 amino acids.

This CDR3 is CASSLDPTGGVEKLFF. The CDR3 region has the DNA TGCGCCAGCAGCCTCGACCCGACAGGGGGCGTTGAAAAACTGTTTTTT. The chain uses TRBV4-3 and TRBJ1-4; 10 bases align to TRBD1. The length of the CDR3 is 16 residues. J was trimmed by 7 bases and V by 4 bases; bases with no gene match: 9. Germline CDR1 LGHNA, CDR2 YSLEER.

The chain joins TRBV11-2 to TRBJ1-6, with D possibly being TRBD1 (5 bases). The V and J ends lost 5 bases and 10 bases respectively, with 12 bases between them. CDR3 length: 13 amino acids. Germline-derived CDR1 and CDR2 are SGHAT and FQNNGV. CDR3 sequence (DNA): TGTGCCAGCAGCCTTCAGCAGGGATCACCCCTCCACTTT. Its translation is CASSLQQGSPLHF.

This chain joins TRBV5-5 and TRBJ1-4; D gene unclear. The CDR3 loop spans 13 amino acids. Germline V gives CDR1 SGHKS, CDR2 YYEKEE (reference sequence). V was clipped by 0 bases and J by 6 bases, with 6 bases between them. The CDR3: CASSLARYEKLFF. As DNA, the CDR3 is TGTGCCAGCAGCTTGGCTAGGTATGAAAAACTGTTTTTT. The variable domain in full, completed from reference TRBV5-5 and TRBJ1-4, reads DAGVTQSPTHLIKTRGQQVTLRCSPISGHKSVSWYQQVLGQGPQFIFQYYEKEERGRGNFPDRFSARQFPNYSSELNVNALLLGDSALYLCASSLARYEKLFFGSGTQLSVL.

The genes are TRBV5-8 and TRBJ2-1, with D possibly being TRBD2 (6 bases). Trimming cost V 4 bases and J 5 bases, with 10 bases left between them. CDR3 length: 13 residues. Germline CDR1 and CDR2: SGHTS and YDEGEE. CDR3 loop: CASSGGLHNEQFF. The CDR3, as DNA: TGTGCCAGCAGCGGGGGGTTGCACAATGAGCAGTTCTTC.

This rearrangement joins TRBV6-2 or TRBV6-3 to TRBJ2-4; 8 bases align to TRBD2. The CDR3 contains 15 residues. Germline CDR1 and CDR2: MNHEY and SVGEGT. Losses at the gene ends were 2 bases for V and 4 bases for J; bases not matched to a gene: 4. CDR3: CASSYTGGVKNIQYF. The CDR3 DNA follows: TGTGCCAGCAGTTACACGGGGGGGGTGAAAAACATTCAGTACTTC.

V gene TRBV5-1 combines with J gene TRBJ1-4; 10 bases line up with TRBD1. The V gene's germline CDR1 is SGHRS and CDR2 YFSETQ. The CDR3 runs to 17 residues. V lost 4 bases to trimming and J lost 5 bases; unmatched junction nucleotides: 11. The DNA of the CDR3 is TGCGCCAGCAGCCCCGGCGGGACAGGGGAGAGGAATGAAAAACTGTTTTTT. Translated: CASSPGGTGERNEKLFF.

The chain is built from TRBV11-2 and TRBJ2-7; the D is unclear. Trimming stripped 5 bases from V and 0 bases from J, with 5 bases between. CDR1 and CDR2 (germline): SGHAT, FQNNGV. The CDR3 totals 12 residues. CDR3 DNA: TGTGCCAGCAGCCTAAGCTCCTACGAGCAGTACTTC. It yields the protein CASSLSSYEQYF.

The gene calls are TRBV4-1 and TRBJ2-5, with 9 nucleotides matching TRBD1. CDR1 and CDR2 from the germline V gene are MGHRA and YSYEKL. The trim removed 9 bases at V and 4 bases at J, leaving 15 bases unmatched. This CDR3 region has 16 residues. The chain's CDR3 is CASTVTGTGLGETQYF. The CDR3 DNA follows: TGCGCCAGTACTGTTACCGGGACAGGGTTGGGAGAGACCCAGTACTTC.

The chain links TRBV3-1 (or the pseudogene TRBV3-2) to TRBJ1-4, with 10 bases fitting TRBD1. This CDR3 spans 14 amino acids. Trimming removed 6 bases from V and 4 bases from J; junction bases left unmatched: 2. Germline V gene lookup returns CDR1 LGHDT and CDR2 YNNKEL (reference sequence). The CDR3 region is CASRRDRGNEKLFF. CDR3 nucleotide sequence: TGTGCCAGCAGGAGGGACAGGGGTAATGAAAAACTGTTTTTT.

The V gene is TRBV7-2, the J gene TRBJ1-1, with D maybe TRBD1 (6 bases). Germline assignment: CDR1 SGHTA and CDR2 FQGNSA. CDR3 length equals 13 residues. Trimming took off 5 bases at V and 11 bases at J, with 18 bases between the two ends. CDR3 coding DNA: TGTGCCAGCAGCCCAGGGGCTCAGGGGTGGGCTTTCTTT. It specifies CASSPGAQGWAFF. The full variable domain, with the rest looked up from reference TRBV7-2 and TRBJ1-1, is GAGVSQSPSNKVTEKGKDVELRCDPISGHTALYWYRQSLGQGLEFLIYFQGNSAPDKSGLPSDRFSAERTGGSVSTLTIQRTQQEDSAVYLCASSPGAQGWAFFGQGTRLTVV.

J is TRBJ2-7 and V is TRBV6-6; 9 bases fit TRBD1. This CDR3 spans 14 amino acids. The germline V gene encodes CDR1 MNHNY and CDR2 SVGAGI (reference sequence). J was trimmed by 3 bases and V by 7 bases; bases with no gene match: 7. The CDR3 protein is CASIQGQGFYEQYF. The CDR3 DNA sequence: TGTGCCAGCATCCAGGGACAGGGTTTCTACGAGCAGTACTTC.

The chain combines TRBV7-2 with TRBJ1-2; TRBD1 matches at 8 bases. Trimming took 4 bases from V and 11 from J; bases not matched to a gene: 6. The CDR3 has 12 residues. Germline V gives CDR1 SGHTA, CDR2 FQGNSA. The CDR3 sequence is CASSSSNRGYTF. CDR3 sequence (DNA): TGTGCCAGCAGCTCCTCGAACAGGGGGTACACCTTC.

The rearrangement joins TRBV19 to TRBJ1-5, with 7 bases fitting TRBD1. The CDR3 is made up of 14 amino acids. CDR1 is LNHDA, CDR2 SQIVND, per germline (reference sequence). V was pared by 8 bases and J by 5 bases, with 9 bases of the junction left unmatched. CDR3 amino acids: CASYNRDSHQPQHF. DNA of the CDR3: TGTGCCAGTTACAATCGGGACAGTCATCAGCCCCAGCATTTT.

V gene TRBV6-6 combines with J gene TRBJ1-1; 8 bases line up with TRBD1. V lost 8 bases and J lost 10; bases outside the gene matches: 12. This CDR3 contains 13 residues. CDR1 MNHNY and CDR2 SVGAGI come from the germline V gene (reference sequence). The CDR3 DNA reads TGTGCCAGCCTAGGGGACAGGCCGTTTGGAGCTTTCTTT. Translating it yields CASLGDRPFGAFF.

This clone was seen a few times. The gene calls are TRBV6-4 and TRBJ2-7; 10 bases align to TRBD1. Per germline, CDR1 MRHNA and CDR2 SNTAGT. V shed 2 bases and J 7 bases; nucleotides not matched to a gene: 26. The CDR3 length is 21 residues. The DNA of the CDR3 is TGTGCCAGCAGTGACCTCCACCACCCTCGGGACAGGGGAACCCACCTTAGAGAGCAGTACTTC. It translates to CASSDLHHPRDRGTHLREQYF.